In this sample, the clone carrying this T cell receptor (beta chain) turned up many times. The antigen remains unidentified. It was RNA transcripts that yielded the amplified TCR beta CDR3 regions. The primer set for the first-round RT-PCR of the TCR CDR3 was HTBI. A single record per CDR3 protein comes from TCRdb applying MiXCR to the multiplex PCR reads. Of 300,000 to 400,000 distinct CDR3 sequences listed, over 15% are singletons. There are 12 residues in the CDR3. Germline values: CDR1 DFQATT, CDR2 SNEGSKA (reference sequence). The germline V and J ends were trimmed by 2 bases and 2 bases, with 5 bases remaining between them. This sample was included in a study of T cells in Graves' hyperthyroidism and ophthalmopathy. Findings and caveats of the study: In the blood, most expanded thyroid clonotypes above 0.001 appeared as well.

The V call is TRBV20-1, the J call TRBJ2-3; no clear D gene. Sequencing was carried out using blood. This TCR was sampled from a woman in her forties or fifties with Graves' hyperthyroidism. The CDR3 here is CSARPNTDTQYF. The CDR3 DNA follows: TGCAGTGCTAGACCAAACACAGATACGCAGTATTTT.